Detailed here is one TCR beta chain. Antigen unknown. Time point meaning: pretreatment peripheral blood. TCRdb's table, derived via immunoSEQ multiplex PCR, lists solely in-frame clones and lacks some. Counted here are about 50,000 clones, around 88% occurring once; the ten biggest clones make up roughly 14%. This entry comes from a study of PD-L1 blockade in urothelial cancer. Whole-study context: Chemotherapy regimens numbering 0 to 3 had been given to patients.

CDR1 and CDR2 from the germline V gene are SQVTM and ANQGSEA. The V gene lost 6 bases and the J gene lost 0 bases, with 5 bases spanning the gap. There are 11 residues in the CDR3. Study-level points and caveats: By 3 weeks, tumor-associated blood clones had expanded more in durable-benefit patients.

This sequence was found in a woman aged 60-75 years with urothelial cancer. The input for sequencing was PBMCs, taken around atezolizumab (anti-PD-L1) treatment. The chain employs TRBV29-1 and TRBJ1-2, with D maybe TRBD1 (5 bases). The CDR3 DNA reads TGCAGCGTACAGGCTAACTATGGCTACACCTTC. It is translated as CSVQANYGYTF.